Listed below are T cell receptor beta chains from one sample, sequenced in a study of OX40 agonist ivuxolimab in advanced cancers. Sequencing used immunoSEQ multiplex PCR; TCRdb keeps in-frame clones, though not all of them. The sample holds roughly 110,000 clones; roughly nine tenths are singletons and the top ten take roughly 0.5%. The sample here was CD4+ or CD8+ T cells sorted from blood, taken in a trial of the OX40 agonist ivuxolimab. These receptors were taken from an adult with an advanced solid tumor such as melanoma, head and neck, liver or kidney cancer. The CDR3 runs from the conserved cysteine through the conserved F or W. Each record gives: clone size, D gene, V gene, J gene, CDR3 protein, CDR3 DNA. A D gene is named only where the DNA matches it firmly. Rows may omit the clone size; those that give it use once, few, many or a size class.

clone size: NA; D gene: NA; V gene: TRBV10-3; J gene: TRBJ2-1; CDR3 protein: CAISAGDLKNEQFF; CDR3 DNA: TGTGCCATCAGTGCTGGTGACCTAAAAAATGAGCAGTTCTTC
clone size: NA; D gene: NA; V gene: TRBV7-2; J gene: TRBJ1-5; CDR3 protein: CASSSDSGIYQPQHF; CDR3 DNA: TGTGCCAGCAGCTCAGATTCGGGAATTTATCAGCCCCAGCATTTT
clone size: NA; D gene: NA; V gene: TRBV15; J gene: TRBJ1-4; CDR3 protein: CATSRDLGAGEKLFF; CDR3 DNA: TGTGCCACCAGCAGAGATCTGGGGGCTGGTGAAAAACTGTTTTTT
clone size: NA; D gene: NA; V gene: TRBV7-9; J gene: TRBJ1-6; CDR3 protein: CASSRIGIGNSPLHF; CDR3 DNA: TGTGCCAGCAGTCGAATAGGGATAGGAAATTCACCCCTCCACTTT
clone size: NA; D gene: TRBD2; V gene: TRBV5-1; J gene: TRBJ2-5; CDR3 protein: CASRNGGGGETQYF; CDR3 DNA: TGCGCCAGCAGAAACGGGGGGGGCGGAGAGACCCAGTACTTC
clone size: NA; D gene: NA; V gene: TRBV10-3; J gene: TRBJ2-3; CDR3 protein: CAISESGSDTQYF; CDR3 DNA: TGTGCCATCAGTGAGTCGGGGTCAGATACGCAGTATTTT
clone size: NA; D gene: TRBD1; V gene: TRBV5-1; J gene: TRBJ2-1; CDR3 protein: CASSPGGASYNEQFF; CDR3 DNA: TGCGCCAGCAGCCCAGGGGGCGCTTCTTACAATGAGCAGTTCTTC
clone size: NA; D gene: NA; V gene: TRBV5-6; J gene: TRBJ1-1; CDR3 protein: CASSTPEVSTEAFF; CDR3 DNA: TGTGCCAGCAGCACACCAGAGGTGAGCACTGAAGCTTTCTTT
clone size: NA; D gene: TRBD1; V gene: TRBV2; J gene: TRBJ2-4; CDR3 protein: CASSRGQGAGNIQYF; CDR3 DNA: TGTGCCAGCAGTCGGGGACAGGGGGCGGGAAACATTCAGTACTTC
clone size: NA; D gene: TRBD1; V gene: TRBV6-5; J gene: TRBJ2-7; CDR3 protein: CASSYGDRGFEQYF; CDR3 DNA: TGTGCCAGCAGTTACGGGGACAGGGGTTTCGAGCAGTACTTC
clone size: once; D gene: NA; V gene: TRBV28; J gene: TRBJ1-2; CDR3 protein: CASSWASFGYTF; CDR3 DNA: TGTGCCAGCAGTTGGGCCTCGTTTGGCTACACCTTC
clone size: NA; D gene: TRBD2; V gene: TRBV9; J gene: TRBJ2-2; CDR3 protein: CASSPGTSGMTGELFF; CDR3 DNA: TGTGCCAGCAGCCCAGGGACTAGCGGGATGACCGGGGAGCTGTTTTTT
clone size: NA; D gene: NA; V gene: TRBV11-2; J gene: TRBJ2-5; CDR3 protein: CASSLNEETQYF; CDR3 DNA: TGTGCCAGCAGCTTGAACGAAGAGACCCAGTACTTC
clone size: NA; D gene: NA; V gene: TRBV7-2; J gene: TRBJ2-2; CDR3 protein: CASSSWGELFF; CDR3 DNA: TGTGCCAGCAGCTCCTGGGGGGAGCTGTTTTTT
clone size: NA; D gene: NA; V gene: TRBV19; J gene: TRBJ2-7; CDR3 protein: CASSAGPHATYEQYF; CDR3 DNA: TGTGCCAGTAGCGCAGGGCCCCACGCCACCTACGAGCAGTACTTC
clone size: few; D gene: TRBD1; V gene: TRBV7-3; J gene: TRBJ1-1; CDR3 protein: CASSLIGTGGPEAFF; CDR3 DNA: TGTGCCAGCAGCTTAATTGGGACAGGGGGCCCTGAAGCTTTCTTT
clone size: NA; D gene: NA; V gene: TRBV4-3; J gene: TRBJ1-1; CDR3 protein: CASSQEGVDTEAFF; CDR3 DNA: TGCGCCAGCAGCCAAGAAGGAGTGGACACTGAAGCTTTCTTT
clone size: once; D gene: NA; V gene: TRBV6-8; J gene: TRBJ1-3; CDR3 protein: CASSHDSVSGNTIYF; CDR3 DNA: TGTGCCAGCAGCCACGACAGTGTCTCTGGAAACACCATATATTTT
clone size: NA; D gene: TRBD1; V gene: TRBV5-1; J gene: TRBJ2-1; CDR3 protein: CASSLGQGANEQFF; CDR3 DNA: TGCGCCAGCAGCTTGGGACAGGGGGCAAATGAGCAGTTCTTC
clone size: once; D gene: TRBD1; V gene: TRBV4-1; J gene: TRBJ2-7; CDR3 protein: CASSHGTGLYEQYF; CDR3 DNA: TGCGCCAGCAGCCATGGGACAGGGCTCTACGAGCAGTACTTC
clone size: NA; D gene: TRBD1; V gene: TRBV6-6; J gene: TRBJ1-6; CDR3 protein: CASSYQGANSPLHF; CDR3 DNA: TGTGCCAGCAGTTACCAGGGGGCTAATTCACCCCTCCACTTT
clone size: few; D gene: NA; V gene: TRBV6-1; J gene: TRBJ1-5; CDR3 protein: CASSELRNQPQHF; CDR3 DNA: TGTGCCAGCAGTGAACTTAGGAATCAGCCCCAGCATTTT
clone size: NA; D gene: TRBD1; V gene: TRBV6-5; J gene: TRBJ1-2; CDR3 protein: CASSSQGAYGYTF; CDR3 DNA: TGTGCCAGCAGTTCCCAGGGGGCGTATGGCTACACCTTC
clone size: NA; D gene: NA; V gene: TRBV27; J gene: TRBJ2-6; CDR3 protein: CASSFRGAGANVLTF; CDR3 DNA: TGTGCCAGCAGTTTCAGGGGAGCTGGGGCCAACGTCCTGACTTTC
clone size: NA; D gene: NA; V gene: TRBV11-3; J gene: TRBJ2-2; CDR3 protein: CASSSSRISTGELFF; CDR3 DNA: TGTGCCAGCAGCTCTTCTCGGATAAGCACCGGGGAGCTGTTTTTT
clone size: NA; D gene: NA; V gene: TRBV11-2; J gene: TRBJ2-2; CDR3 protein: CASSLSTGATGELFF; CDR3 DNA: TGTGCCAGCAGCTTATCGACCGGTGCCACCGGGGAGCTGTTTTTT
clone size: NA; D gene: TRBD1; V gene: TRBV5-1; J gene: TRBJ2-4; CDR3 protein: CASSLGDRDIQYF; CDR3 DNA: TGCGCCAGCAGCTTGGGGGACAGGGACATTCAGTACTTC
clone size: NA; D gene: TRBD2; V gene: TRBV25-1; J gene: TRBJ2-5; CDR3 protein: CASSIAGGPTQYF; CDR3 DNA: TGTGCCAGCAGTATAGCGGGGGGGCCGACCCAGTACTTC
clone size: NA; D gene: NA; V gene: TRBV7-8; J gene: TRBJ2-5; CDR3 protein: CASSLKRTGHQETQYF; CDR3 DNA: TGTGCCAGCAGCTTAAAACGCACGGGACACCAAGAGACCCAGTACTTC
clone size: NA; D gene: NA; V gene: TRBV15; J gene: TRBJ2-1; CDR3 protein: CATSRGGAGPKGNEQFF; CDR3 DNA: TGTGCCACCAGCAGAGGTGGGGCGGGCCCGAAGGGGAATGAGCAGTTCTTC
clone size: NA; D gene: NA; V gene: TRBV30; J gene: TRBJ2-1; CDR3 protein: CAWGTGTQSYNEQFF; CDR3 DNA: TGTGCCTGGGGGACCGGGACTCAATCCTACAATGAGCAGTTCTTC
clone size: NA; D gene: NA; V gene: TRBV4-3; J gene: TRBJ1-3; CDR3 protein: CASSLSFGGYGNTIYF; CDR3 DNA: TGCGCCAGCAGCCTTTCTTTCGGAGGGTATGGAAACACCATATATTTT
clone size: NA; D gene: TRBD1; V gene: TRBV7-7; J gene: TRBJ2-5; CDR3 protein: CASSLGTGEQETQYF; CDR3 DNA: TGTGCCAGCAGCTTAGGGACAGGGGAGCAAGAGACCCAGTACTTC
clone size: medium-sized; D gene: TRBD2; V gene: TRBV30; J gene: TRBJ2-7; CDR3 protein: CAWTRLAGGVQQYF; CDR3 DNA: TGTGCCTGGACCCGGCTAGCGGGGGGAGTCCAGCAGTACTTC
clone size: few; D gene: NA; V gene: TRBV7-2; J gene: TRBJ2-7; CDR3 protein: CASSLDLEQYF; CDR3 DNA: TGTGCCAGCAGCTTAGATCTCGAGCAGTACTTC
clone size: NA; D gene: NA; V gene: TRBV29-1; J gene: TRBJ1-2; CDR3 protein: CSVGGTVDGYTF; CDR3 DNA: TGCAGCGTGGGTGGGACTGTCGATGGCTACACCTTC
clone size: NA; D gene: NA; V gene: TRBV2; J gene: TRBJ1-2; CDR3 protein: CASSAEGGGNYGYTF; CDR3 DNA: TGTGCCAGCTCGGCGGAGGGCGGTGGGAACTATGGCTACACCTTC
clone size: NA; D gene: NA; V gene: TRBV7-9; J gene: TRBJ1-2; CDR3 protein: CASSWDPQNYGYTF; CDR3 DNA: TGTGCCAGCAGCTGGGACCCACAGAACTATGGCTACACCTTC
clone size: NA; D gene: TRBD2; V gene: TRBV6-5; J gene: TRBJ2-1; CDR3 protein: CASTGLAGNEQFF; CDR3 DNA: TGTGCCAGCACGGGACTAGCCGGCAATGAGCAGTTCTTC
clone size: NA; D gene: NA; V gene: TRBV7-2; J gene: TRBJ1-6; CDR3 protein: CASSLEVTPSNSPLHF; CDR3 DNA: TGTGCCAGCAGCTTAGAGGTGACCCCTAGTAATTCACCCCTCCACTTT
clone size: NA; D gene: TRBD2; V gene: TRBV11-3; J gene: TRBJ2-1; CDR3 protein: CASSNSPSGVGNEQFF; CDR3 DNA: TGTGCCAGCAGTAACAGCCCAAGCGGGGTTGGGAATGAGCAGTTCTTC
clone size: NA; D gene: TRBD1; V gene: TRBV28; J gene: TRBJ2-3; CDR3 protein: CASSPLDRGGGDTQYF; CDR3 DNA: TGTGCCAGCAGTCCCCTGGACAGGGGCGGTGGAGATACGCAGTATTTT
clone size: NA; D gene: TRBD2; V gene: TRBV2; J gene: TRBJ2-4; CDR3 protein: CASRRTSGGALNIQYF; CDR3 DNA: TGTGCCAGCAGAAGGACTAGCGGGGGGGCGTTAAACATTCAGTACTTC
clone size: NA; D gene: NA; V gene: TRBV10-1; J gene: TRBJ1-6; CDR3 protein: CASSSRENSPLHF; CDR3 DNA: TGCGCCAGCAGTTCCCGGGAGAATTCACCCCTCCACTTT
clone size: NA; D gene: TRBD2; V gene: TRBV7-2; J gene: TRBJ2-1; CDR3 protein: CASSLEVTSGGREQFF; CDR3 DNA: TGTGCCAGCAGCTTAGAAGTAACTAGCGGGGGTCGGGAGCAGTTCTTC
clone size: NA; D gene: TRBD2; V gene: TRBV4-2; J gene: TRBJ2-1; CDR3 protein: CASSRVAGGPNEQFF; CDR3 DNA: TGTGCCAGCAGCCGTGTAGCGGGGGGGCCCAATGAGCAGTTCTTC
clone size: NA; D gene: TRBD2; V gene: TRBV6-5; J gene: TRBJ2-7; CDR3 protein: CASSPSSGGYEQYF; CDR3 DNA: TGTGCCAGCAGTCCCTCCTCCGGGGGGTACGAGCAGTACTTC
clone size: NA; D gene: TRBD1; V gene: TRBV10-1; J gene: TRBJ1-2; CDR3 protein: CASSDLPGQGDGYTF; CDR3 DNA: TGCGCCAGCAGTGACCTTCCGGGACAGGGAGATGGCTACACCTTC
clone size: NA; D gene: NA; V gene: TRBV25-1; J gene: TRBJ1-6; CDR3 protein: CASSADSPLHF; CDR3 DNA: TGTGCCAGCAGTGCCGATTCACCCCTCCACTTT
clone size: NA; D gene: NA; V gene: TRBV9; J gene: TRBJ2-5; CDR3 protein: CASSVSSETQYF; CDR3 DNA: TGTGCCAGCAGCGTGTCTTCCGAGACCCAGTACTTC
clone size: NA; D gene: NA; V gene: TRBV5-5; J gene: TRBJ1-3; CDR3 protein: CASSLGQAGGNTIYF; CDR3 DNA: TGTGCCAGCAGCTTGGGCCAGGCAGGGGGAAACACCATATATTTT
clone size: NA; D gene: TRBD1; V gene: TRBV9; J gene: TRBJ2-2; CDR3 protein: CASSVAPRGTGELFF; CDR3 DNA: TGTGCCAGCAGCGTAGCCCCCAGGGGGACCGGGGAGCTGTTTTTT
clone size: NA; D gene: NA; V gene: TRBV28; J gene: TRBJ1-5; CDR3 protein: CASSLLRTPAVGNQPQHF; CDR3 DNA: TGTGCCAGCAGTCTTCTCCGGACCCCCGCCGTTGGCAATCAGCCCCAGCATTTT
clone size: NA; D gene: NA; V gene: TRBV7-2; J gene: TRBJ2-3; CDR3 protein: CASSPFTSGTDTQYF; CDR3 DNA: TGTGCCAGCAGCCCTTTCACTTCCGGCACAGATACGCAGTATTTT
clone size: NA; D gene: NA; V gene: TRBV6-6; J gene: TRBJ1-1; CDR3 protein: CASSLSRWTEVSEAFF; CDR3 DNA: TGTGCCAGCAGTTTATCCCGTTGGACGGAGGTAAGCGAAGCTTTCTTT
clone size: NA; D gene: TRBD2; V gene: TRBV7-2; J gene: TRBJ2-1; CDR3 protein: CASSSGLAGGRSYNEQFF; CDR3 DNA: TGTGCCAGCAGCTCCGGACTAGCGGGGGGGAGGTCCTACAATGAGCAGTTCTTC
clone size: NA; D gene: NA; V gene: TRBV7-9; J gene: TRBJ2-5; CDR3 protein: CASSHFGSATQETQYF; CDR3 DNA: TGTGCCAGCAGCCACTTCGGTTCAGCTACCCAAGAGACCCAGTACTTC
clone size: NA; D gene: TRBD1; V gene: TRBV7-3; J gene: TRBJ1-1; CDR3 protein: CASSYVGGGTEAFF; CDR3 DNA: TGTGCCAGCAGCTACGTAGGGGGCGGAACTGAAGCTTTCTTT